The 28 T cell receptor beta chains in this list originate from one sample, sequenced in a study of Graves' ophthalmopathy and Graves' hyperthyroidism. Amplification from RNA transcripts yielded the TCR beta CDR3 regions. First-round RT-PCR used HTBI primers; second-round multiplex PCR followed. TCRdb itself ran the multiplex PCR reads through MiXCR, one entry per CDR3 protein. The repertoire holds approximately 380,000 distinct CDR3 sequences, with around 20% as singletons. Source material: peripheral blood. All receptors come from a woman younger than 35 with stable Graves' hyperthyroidism.

This clonotype showed up just a few times. V is TRBV28 and J is TRBJ1-6; tentatively, D is TRBD1 (5 bases). Trimming removed 3 bases from V and 7 bases from J, with 13 bases in between. The germline V gene has CDR1 MDHEN and CDR2 SYDVKM. This CDR3 has 15 residues. In DNA, the CDR3 is TGTGCCAGCAGTTTTACGAGGGGAATGAATTCACCCCTCCACTTT. Translated, it gives CASSFTRGMNSPLHF.

The chain employs TRBV13 and TRBJ1-6; 7 bases are shared with TRBD1. The V gene end was trimmed by 2 bases and the J gene end by 9 bases; junction bases not matched to a gene: 4. Germline V CDR1 and CDR2: PRHDT, FYEKMQ (reference sequence). The CDR3 covers 14 residues. The CDR3 sequence is CASSLRGGSSPLHF. The CDR3 bases are TGTGCCAGCAGCTTAAGAGGGGGCAGTTCACCCCTCCACTTT.

The sample holds many counts of this clonotype. V gene TRBV19 combines with J gene TRBJ2-5; D is unresolved. The CDR3 totals 13 residues. Germline loops: CDR1 LNHDA, CDR2 SQIVND (reference sequence). V lost 4 bases and J 0 bases, leaving 6 bases between the germline ends. In nucleotides, the CDR3 is TGTGCCAGTAGTAAGGGTAACCAAGAGACCCAGTACTTC. As protein: CASSKGNQETQYF.

This clonotype was observed at least ten times. The chain combines TRBV6-2 or TRBV6-3 with TRBJ1-5; 9 nucleotides match TRBD1. Germline CDR1 is MNHEY and CDR2 is SVGEGT. Germline trimming cut 6 bases from V and 5 bases from J; bases unmatched to any gene: 5. The CDR3 sequence is 14 residues long. This chain's CDR3 is CASRTTGGYQPQHF. In DNA form, the CDR3 reads TGTGCCAGCAGAACAACAGGGGGCTATCAGCCCCAGCATTTT.

The genes are TRBV7-9 and TRBJ1-2; tentatively, D is TRBD1 (6 bases). The length of the CDR3 is 15 residues. Germline values: CDR1 SEHNR, CDR2 FQNEAQ (reference sequence). The V end was cut by 4 bases, the J end by 7 bases, with 19 bases between. The CDR3 nucleotides read TGTGCCAGCAGCTCACAGGGCCCCCTGCGGGGTGGCTACACCTTC. Amino acid sequence: CASSSQGPLRGGYTF.

The V and J genes are TRBV12-3 or TRBV12-4 and TRBJ2-7; D is possibly TRBD1 (5 bases). Trimming removed 2 bases at V and 5 bases at J, with 13 bases between. The CDR3 spans 14 residues. The DNA of the CDR3 is TGTGCCAGCAGTTTACGACAGCACCCTAACGAGCAGTACTTC. It encodes CASSLRQHPNEQYF.

This clonotype was found many times. This sequence joins TRBV28 and TRBJ2-4; 7 nucleotides align to TRBD1. J was trimmed by 1 base and V by 6 bases; bases with no gene match: 6. CDR3 length: 15 amino acids. Germline CDR1 reads MDHEN; CDR2 reads SYDVKM. This chain's CDR3 is CASSSRQGAKNIQYF. CDR3 nucleotides: TGTGCCAGCAGCTCCCGACAGGGTGCCAAAAACATTCAGTACTTC. The complete variable domain, with remaining parts taken from reference TRBV28 and TRBJ2-4, reads DVKVTQSSRYLVKRTGEKVFLECVQDMDHENMFWYRQDPGLGLRLIYFSYDVKMKEKGDIPEGYSVSREKKERFSLILESASTNQTSMYLCASSSRQGAKNIQYFGAGTRLSVL.

V and J are TRBV15 and TRBJ1-2; D might be TRBD1 (5 bases). The CDR3 extends over 15 amino acids. V gave up 0 bases and J gave up 7 bases, with 15 bases separating them. Germline-derived CDR1 and CDR2 are LNHNV and YYDKDF (reference sequence). The CDR3 sequence is CATSRDRVSLSGYTF. DNA of the CDR3: TGTGCCACCAGCAGAGACAGGGTCTCTTTGTCTGGCTACACCTTC.

This clonotype occurred many times. The chain joins TRBV7-3 to TRBJ1-1, with 11 bases fitting TRBD1. Germline trimming cut 5 bases from V and 4 bases from J; bases unmatched to any gene: 12. From germline, CDR1 is SGHTA and CDR2 FQGTGA. The CDR3 totals 17 residues. CDR3 sequence reads: CASSPSGGQGAVTEAFF. The CDR3, as DNA: TGTGCCAGCAGCCCGAGCGGAGGACAGGGGGCAGTCACTGAAGCTTTCTTT.

There are many counts of this clonotype. This chain links TRBV11-2 with TRBJ1-1, with 8 bases identical to TRBD1. Per the germline V gene, CDR1 is SGHAT and CDR2 is FQNNGV. This CDR3 is 15 amino acids long. Unmatched junction bases numbered 10, after V lost 5 bases and J lost 5 bases. The CDR3 region has the DNA TGTGCCAGCAGCCAGATCAGGGGGCGGGGGACTGAAGCTTTCTTT. Translation gives CASSQIRGRGTEAFF. Combining the CDR3 with reference TRBV11-2 and TRBJ1-1 gives the whole variable domain EAGVAQSPRYKIIEKRQSVAFWCNPISGHATLYWYQQILGQGPKLLIQFQNNGVVDDSQLPKDRFSAERLKGVDSTLKIQPAKLEDSAVYLCASSQIRGRGTEAFFGQGTRLTVV.

This clonotype was detected a few times. The rearrangement links TRBV24-1 to TRBJ2-2; 10 positions match TRBD2. Germline CDR1 and CDR2: KGHDR and SFDVKD. The trim removed 2 bases at V and 9 bases at J, leaving 5 bases unmatched. The length of the CDR3 is 15 residues. The CDR3 is CATSDYTSGTRELFF. The CDR3, as DNA: TGTGCCACCAGTGATTATACTAGCGGGACCCGGGAGCTGTTTTTT.

This clonotype was observed many times. The chain recombines TRBV29-1 with TRBJ2-7; 10 positions match TRBD1. Germline V gives CDR1 SQVTM, CDR2 ANQGSEA. V shed 6 bases, J shed 4 bases, and the junction held 9 bases outside the gene matches. The CDR3 has 14 amino acids. The CDR3 nucleotides read TGCAGCGTAAGGCCCGGACAGGGGGGGTACGAGCAGTACTTC. Encoded protein: CSVRPGQGGYEQYF.

V is TRBV10-3 and J is TRBJ1-3, with a tentative D call TRBD1 (5 bases). Per germline, CDR1 ENHRY and CDR2 SYGVKD. The CDR3 extends over 16 amino acids. Trimming cost V 4 bases and J 0 bases, with 13 bases left between them. DNA for the CDR3: TGTGCCATCAGTGGGACTGTGGACATCTCTGGAAACACCATATATTTT. Its protein is CAISGTVDISGNTIYF.

On this clonotype: Given a much more abundant clone one base away, this may be a read error. The chain uses TRBV15 and TRBJ2-5, with D tentatively TRBD2 (5 bases). The germline CDR1 and CDR2 sequences are LNHNV and YYDKDF (reference sequence). The ends were cut back, 0 bases at V and 4 bases at J, with 12 bases in the middle. The CDR3 is 15 residues long. The CDR3 here is CATSRDPAVGETQYF. CDR3 bases: TGTGCCACCAGCAGAGATCCAGCGGTAGGAGAGACCCAGTACTTC.

Notes on this clonotype: A single base separates this from a much larger clone, so it may be a read error. The chain joins TRBV6-2 or TRBV6-3 to TRBJ1-2, with 8 bases fitting TRBD1. The germline gives CDR1 MNHEY, CDR2 SVGEGT. The CDR3 totals 13 residues. Here the CDR3 DNA reads TGTGCCAGCAGGGGGACAGGAGAATATGGCTACGCCTTC. This codes for CASRGTGEYGYAF.

The gene calls are TRBV27 and TRBJ2-7, with 11 bases matching TRBD1. V dropped 5 bases and J dropped 9; count of bases not matched to a gene: 9. This CDR3 region has 14 residues. Germline V gives CDR1 MNHEY, CDR2 SMNVEV (reference sequence). The CDR3, as DNA: TGTGCCAGCAGTCGCGGACAGGGGGCGCCCAGGCAGTACTTC. This gives the protein CASSRGQGAPRQYF.

Note on this clonotype: A much larger clone differs by one base, so this may be a read error. The V and J genes are TRBV27 and TRBJ1-1, with 7 bases fitting TRBD1. This CDR3 contains 11 residues. CDR1 and CDR2 (germline): MNHEY, SMNVEV (reference sequence). Written as DNA, the CDR3 is TGTGCCAGCAGACGTGGACAGGTCGCTTGCTTT. Encoded protein: CASRRGQVACF.

The chain combines TRBV7-2 with TRBJ1-3, with D uncertain. Germline V lookup: CDR1 SGHTA, CDR2 FQGNSA. V was clipped by 5 bases and J by 4 bases, with 9 bases between them. This CDR3 is 13 amino acids long. CDR3 loop: CASSLRQGNTIYF. In DNA, the CDR3 is TGTGCCAGCAGCCTTAGGCAGGGAAACACCATATATTTT.

At least ten counts were recorded for this clonotype. This chain joins TRBV6-2 or TRBV6-3 and TRBJ2-7; 11 positions match TRBD2. The CDR3 runs 16 residues. V shed 6 bases and J 0 bases; nucleotides not matched to a gene: 7. CDR1 is MNHEY and CDR2 is SVGEGT in the germline V gene. CDR3 sequence reads: CASRGTSGASSYEQYF. CDR3 DNA: TGTGCCAGCAGGGGGACTAGCGGAGCCTCCTCCTACGAGCAGTACTTC.

This clonotype was observed many times. The rearrangement joins TRBV2 to TRBJ1-1; D perhaps matches TRBD1 (5 bases). Trimming pared 5 bases from V and 11 bases from J, leaving 18 bases between. Germline assignment: CDR1 SNHLY and CDR2 FYNNEI. The CDR3 has 13 residues. The CDR3: CASSPRVGNIAFF. The CDR3 bases are TGTGCCAGCAGTCCCAGGGTGGGGAATATTGCTTTCTTT.

Details on this clonotype: A much larger clone differs by one base, so this may be a read error. The chain uses TRBV20-1 and TRBJ1-1; tentative D call: TRBD1 (5 bases). The germline V gene encodes CDR1 DFQATT and CDR2 SNEGSKA (reference sequence). This CDR3 is 14 amino acids long. The CDR3 loop is CSARVLRGVTESFF. The CDR3 DNA is TGCAGTGCTAGAGTGTTAAGGGGCGTAACTGAATCTTTCTTT.

In the case of this clonotype: A much bigger clone sits one base away, suggesting this may be a read error. The rearrangement joins TRBV6-1 to TRBJ1-6; D not resolved. V was pared by 6 bases and J by 2 bases, with 8 bases between. Germline values: CDR1 MNHNS, CDR2 SASEGT. The CDR3 loop spans 14 amino acids. CDR3 sequence: CASRPSPYNSPLHF. The DNA for the CDR3 is TGTGCCAGCAGGCCGAGCCCCTATAATTCACCCCTCCACTTT.

This clonotype turned up a few times. This sequence joins TRBV12-3 or TRBV12-4 and TRBJ1-2, with 10 bases matching TRBD1. This CDR3 has 15 residues. The ends lost 5 bases at V and 7 bases at J; junction bases unmatched: 10. CDR3 amino acids: CASSPSPGTGAGYTF. CDR3 DNA sequence: TGTGCCAGCAGTCCATCACCCGGGACAGGGGCTGGCTACACCTTC.

This clonotype occurred many times. The V and J genes are TRBV5-1 and TRBJ1-2, with 7 bases that match TRBD1. CDR3 size: 14 residues. J was trimmed by 8 bases and V by 3 bases; bases with no gene match: 10. Germline V lookup: CDR1 SGHRS, CDR2 YFSETQ. The chain's CDR3 is CASSSLTGLSGYTF. CDR3 DNA sequence: TGCGCCAGCAGCTCACTGACAGGGCTCTCAGGCTACACCTTC.

This clonotype was detected ten times or more. The V gene is TRBV2, the J gene TRBJ1-1; D is ambiguous. The CDR3 totals 15 residues. Germline-derived CDR1 and CDR2 are SNHLY and FYNNEI. V was trimmed by 6 bases and J by 0 bases, leaving 14 bases between them. The CDR3 nucleotides are TGTGCCAGCAGGCAACGGGTTATCATGAACACTGAAGCTTTCTTT. Translated, it gives CASRQRVIMNTEAFF.

Many counts were recorded for this clonotype. The chain couples TRBV29-1 to TRBJ2-7, with unresolved D. The CDR3 is 11 amino acids. Trimming removed 2 bases at V and 2 bases at J, with 4 bases between. The V gene's germline CDR1 is SQVTM and CDR2 ANQGSEA. The CDR3 DNA is TGCAGCGTTGAAACGGCCTACGAGCAGTACTTC. This encodes CSVETAYEQYF.

Many counts were recorded for this clonotype. The rearrangement joins TRBV6-5 to TRBJ2-2; 11 bases match TRBD2. This CDR3 comprises 17 residues. CDR1 and CDR2 from the germline V gene are MNHEY and SVGAGI. The V gene end was trimmed by 4 bases and the J gene end by 5 bases; junction bases not matched to a gene: 9. Here the CDR3 reads CASSWGLAEYRTGELFF. The CDR3, as DNA: TGTGCCAGCAGTTGGGGACTAGCGGAGTATAGGACCGGGGAGCTGTTTTTT.

CDR3: CATSRGDTGKETQYF. CDR3 DNA sequence: TGTGCCACCAGCAGAGGTGATACAGGCAAAGAGACCCAGTACTTC. This sequence joins TRBV15 and TRBJ2-5; tentative D call: TRBD1 (5 bases). Germline V gene sequence: CDR1 LNHNV, CDR2 YYDKDF (reference sequence). CDR3 length equals 15 residues. The ends were cut back, 1 base at V and 3 bases at J, with 12 bases in the middle.